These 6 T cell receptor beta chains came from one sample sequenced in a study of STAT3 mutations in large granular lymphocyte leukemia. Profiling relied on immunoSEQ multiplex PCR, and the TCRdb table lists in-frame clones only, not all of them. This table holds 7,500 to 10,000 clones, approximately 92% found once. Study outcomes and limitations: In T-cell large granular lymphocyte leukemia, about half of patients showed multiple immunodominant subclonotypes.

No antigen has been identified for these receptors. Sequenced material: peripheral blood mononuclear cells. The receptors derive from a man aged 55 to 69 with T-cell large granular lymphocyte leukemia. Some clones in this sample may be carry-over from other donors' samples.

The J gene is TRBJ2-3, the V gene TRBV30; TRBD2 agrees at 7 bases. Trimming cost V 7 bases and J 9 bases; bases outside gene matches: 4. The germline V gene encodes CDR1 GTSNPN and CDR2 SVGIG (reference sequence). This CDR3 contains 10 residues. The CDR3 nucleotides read TGTGCCTTGGGACTACCAACGCAGTATTTT. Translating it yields CALGLPTQYF.

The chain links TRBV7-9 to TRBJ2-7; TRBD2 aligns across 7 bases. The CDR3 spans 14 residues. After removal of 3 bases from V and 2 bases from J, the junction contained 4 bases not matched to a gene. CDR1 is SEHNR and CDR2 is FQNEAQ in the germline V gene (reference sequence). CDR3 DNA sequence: TGTGCCAGCAGCTTTAGCGGGCTAACCTACGAGCAGTACTTC. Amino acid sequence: CASSFSGLTYEQYF. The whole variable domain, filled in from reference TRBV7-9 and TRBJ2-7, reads DTGVSQNPRHKITKRGQNVTFRCDPISEHNRLYWYRQTLGQGPEFLTYFQNEAQLEKSRLLSDRFSAERPKGSFSTLEIQRTEQGDSAMYLCASSFSGLTYEQYFGPGTRLTVT.

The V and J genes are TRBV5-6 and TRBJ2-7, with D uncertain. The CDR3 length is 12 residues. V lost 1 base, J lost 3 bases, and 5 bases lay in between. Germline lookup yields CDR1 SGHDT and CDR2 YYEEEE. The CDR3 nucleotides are TGTGCCAGCAGCTTGAGATTCTACGAGCAGTACTTC. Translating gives CASSLRFYEQYF.

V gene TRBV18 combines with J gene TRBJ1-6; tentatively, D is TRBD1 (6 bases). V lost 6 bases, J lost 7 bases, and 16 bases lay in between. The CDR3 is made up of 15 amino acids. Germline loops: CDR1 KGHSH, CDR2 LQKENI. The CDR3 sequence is CASSPSGAINSPLHF. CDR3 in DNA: TGTGCCAGCTCTCCCTCAGGGGCTATCAATTCACCCCTCCACTTT.

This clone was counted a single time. The CDR3 DNA sequence: TGTGCCAGCAGCTCTCTAACCCCCGCCTCCGGGCCCTCCTACGAGCAGTACTTC. Protein: CASSSLTPASGPSYEQYF. The genes are TRBV11-2 and TRBJ2-7; D remains ambiguous. CDR1 is SGHAT and CDR2 is FQNNGV in the germline V gene. The CDR3 has 18 residues. Between the trimmed V and J ends, which lost 4 bases and 0 bases, there was a span of 22 bases.

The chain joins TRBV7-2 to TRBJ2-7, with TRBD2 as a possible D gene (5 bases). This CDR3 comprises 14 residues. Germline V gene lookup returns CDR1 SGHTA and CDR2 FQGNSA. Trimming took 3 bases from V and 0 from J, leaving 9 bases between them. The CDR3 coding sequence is TGTGCCAGCAGCTTGGCGGGTCCCTCCTACGAGCAGTACTTC. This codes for CASSLAGPSYEQYF.